The 8 T cell receptor beta chains below all came from one sample that was sequenced in a study of human T cells and chemical hapten exposure. It was unfractionated whole blood from which total RNA was extracted. From the 5' RACE reads, TCRdb called clonotypes with MiXCR, one entry per CDR3 protein. The repertoire includes 110,000 to 150,000 distinct CDR3 sequences, over 3.5% of them detected once, and about 1.3% sits in the top ten. These receptors were obtained from a female donor in good health.

Ten or more counts support this clonotype. The chain links TRBV4-1 to TRBJ2-2, with D perhaps matching TRBD1 (5 bases). From germline, CDR1 is MGHRA and CDR2 YSYEKL. Trimming left V 3 bases short and J 5 bases short, with 25 bases between. The CDR3 spans 19 residues. The CDR3 DNA reads TGCGCCAGCAGCCACGAAATCAGGGCACCCTTTATTGGTACCGGGGAGCTGTTTTTT. This sequence encodes CASSHEIRAPFIGTGELFF.

This clonotype was counted ten times or more. This chain uses TRBV6-1 with TRBJ2-1, with 9 bases that match TRBD2. This CDR3 comprises 17 residues. Looked up from germline, CDR1 is MNHNS and CDR2 is SASEGT. Losses at the gene ends were 4 bases for V and 7 bases for J; bases not matched to a gene: 14. This chain's CDR3 is CASSGGRGSGGRNEQFF. The CDR3 DNA is TGTGCCAGCAGTGGAGGCCGGGGGAGCGGGGGGCGGAATGAGCAGTTCTTC.

This clonotype came up many times. This chain connects TRBV12-3 or TRBV12-4 to TRBJ2-3, with TRBD1 matching 7 bases. V was pared by 5 bases and J by 6 bases, with 11 bases of the junction left unmatched. The CDR3 consists of 15 residues. The DNA of the CDR3 is TGTGCCAGCAGTCCCCGTGGACAGGTATTTGATACGCAGTATTTT. This translates into CASSPRGQVFDTQYF.

This clonotype was observed many times. The rearrangement links TRBV28 to TRBJ2-7, with D possibly being TRBD1 (6 bases). Germline CDR1 is MDHEN and CDR2 is SYDVKM. The CDR3 is made up of 14 amino acids. V lost 9 bases and J lost 2, with 17 bases in between. CDR3 amino acids: CASPFQGSPYEQYF. CDR3 bases: TGTGCCAGTCCGTTCCAGGGGAGTCCCTACGAGCAGTACTTC.

This clonotype was seen many times. This chain connects TRBV7-8 to TRBJ2-1; no definite D call. V was cut by 6 bases and J by 1 base, with 4 bases left in between. In germline, CDR1 is SGHVS, CDR2 FQNEAQ. The CDR3 is 12 amino acids. For the CDR3, the DNA is TGTGCCAGCAGACTATCCTACAATGAGCAGTTCTTC. Translated, it gives CASRLSYNEQFF.

V is TRBV29-1 and J is TRBJ1-2; no clear D gene. Germline-derived CDR1 and CDR2 are SQVTM and ANQGSEA. V was cut by 4 bases and J by 7 bases, with 13 bases left in between. The CDR3 consists of 12 residues. The CDR3 sequence is CSVVVQVSGYTF. CDR3 in DNA: TGCAGCGTTGTAGTGCAAGTCAGTGGCTACACCTTC.

This clonotype was observed at least ten times. The chain is built from TRBV20-1 and TRBJ2-7; TRBD2 matches at 8 bases. Germline CDR1 is DFQATT and CDR2 is SNEGSKA (reference sequence). V dropped 3 bases and J dropped 3; count of bases not matched to a gene: 7. The CDR3 consists of 14 residues. The CDR3 region is CSARPSGTSYEQYF. CDR3 bases: TGCAGTGCTAGGCCCTCAGGGACTAGCTACGAGCAGTACTTC.

This clonotype came up many times. The V and J genes are TRBV6-5 and TRBJ2-7; tentatively, D is TRBD2 (5 bases). Between the trimmed V and J ends, which lost 0 bases and 3 bases, there was a span of 6 bases. In germline, CDR1 is MNHEY, CDR2 SVGAGI. The CDR3 spans 13 residues. This chain's CDR3 is CASSYSEVYEQYF. The DNA for the CDR3 is TGTGCCAGCAGTTACTCGGAGGTCTACGAGCAGTACTTC.